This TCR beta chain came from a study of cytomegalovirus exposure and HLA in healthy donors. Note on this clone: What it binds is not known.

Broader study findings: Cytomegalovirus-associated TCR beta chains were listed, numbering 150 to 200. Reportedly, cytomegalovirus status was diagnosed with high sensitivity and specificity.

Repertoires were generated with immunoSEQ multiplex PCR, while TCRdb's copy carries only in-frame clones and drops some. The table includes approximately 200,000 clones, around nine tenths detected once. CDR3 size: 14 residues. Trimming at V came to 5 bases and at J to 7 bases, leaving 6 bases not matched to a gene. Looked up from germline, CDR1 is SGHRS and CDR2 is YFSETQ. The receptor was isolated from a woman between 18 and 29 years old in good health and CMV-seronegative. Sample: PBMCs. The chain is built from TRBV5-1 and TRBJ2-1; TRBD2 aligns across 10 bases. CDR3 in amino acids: CASRRAGGVNEQFF. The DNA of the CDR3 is TGCGCCAGCAGGAGAGCGGGAGGGGTGAATGAGCAGTTCTTC.